The 22 T cell receptor beta chains below come from one sample, sequenced in a study of cytomegalovirus exposure and HLA in healthy donors. PCR employed 60 Vbeta and 13 Jbeta primers. Data came from immunoSEQ multiplex PCR; TCRdb stores just in-frame clones and leaves some out. Among 95,000 to 100,000 clones listed, roughly 70% were seen once. The sequenced material came from PBMCs. The receptors originated from a male donor in good health and CMV-seronegative.

In its sample, this clone was seen a few times. The J gene is TRBJ2-7, the V gene TRBV5-6; TRBD2 aligns across 12 bases. The germline V gene encodes CDR1 SGHDT and CDR2 YYEEEE. The CDR3 sequence is 16 residues long. Germline trimming cut 3 bases from V and 4 bases from J; bases unmatched to any gene: 8. The chain's CDR3 is CASSSWTSGTLYEQYF. The DNA for the CDR3 is TGTGCCAGCAGCTCCTGGACTAGCGGGACACTTTACGAGCAGTACTTC.

A single count supports this clone. The chain employs TRBV19 and TRBJ1-1; 7 nucleotides line up with TRBD1. CDR3 size: 15 residues. The germline V gene encodes CDR1 LNHDA and CDR2 SQIVND (reference sequence). V lost 5 bases to trimming and J lost 6 bases; unmatched junction nucleotides: 12. Here the CDR3 reads CASSPNPDRVPEAFF. The CDR3 nucleotides are TGTGCCAGTAGTCCGAACCCCGACAGGGTCCCTGAAGCTTTCTTT.

The chain uses TRBV9 and TRBJ2-5; 12 nucleotides match TRBD1. CDR3 length equals 16 residues. Germline V gene lookup returns CDR1 SGDLS and CDR2 YYNGEE. V was pared by 0 bases and J by 4 bases, with 4 bases of the junction left unmatched. The CDR3 DNA reads as TGTGCCAGCAGCGTAGCTGGGACAGGGGGCCGAGAGACCCAGTACTTC. Translation: CASSVAGTGGRETQYF.

This clone showed up just once. This sequence joins TRBV6-5 and TRBJ2-7; 7 bases are shared with TRBD2. Germline loops: CDR1 MNHEY, CDR2 SVGAGI. CDR3 length: 16 amino acids. V lost 0 bases and J lost 1; bases outside the gene matches: 6. CDR3 nucleotides: TGTGCCAGCAGTTACTCGACCCCGGGACTATCCTACGAGCAGTACTTC. It translates to CASSYSTPGLSYEQYF.

The chain carries TRBV30 and TRBJ1-2, with D perhaps TRBD1 (5 bases). Germline-derived CDR1 and CDR2 are GTSNPN and SVGIG (reference sequence). With 2 bases removed from V and 1 base from J, the gap between germline ends came to 14 bases. The CDR3 length is 15 residues. CDR3 loop: CAWSLGQGNNYGYTF. CDR3 coding DNA: TGTGCCTGGAGTCTCGGGCAGGGAAATAACTATGGCTACACCTTC.

The chain employs TRBV27 and TRBJ2-2, with 12 bases that match TRBD2. Trimming took 2 bases from V and 2 from J; bases not matched to a gene: 9. Germline CDR1 reads MNHEY; CDR2 reads SMNVEV (reference sequence). There are 19 residues in the CDR3. The CDR3 DNA follows: TGTGCCAGCAGTTTAACGCCTAGCGGGAGGGCCCGTAACACCGGGGAGCTGTTTTTT. Its translation: CASSLTPSGRARNTGELFF.

V is TRBV14 and J is TRBJ2-5, with D perhaps TRBD1 (5 bases). The V gene's germline CDR1 is SGHDN and CDR2 FVKESK. V was clipped by 1 base and J by 5 bases, with 14 bases between them. This CDR3 has 15 amino acids. In nucleotides, the CDR3 is TGTGCCAGCAGCCAAGGAATCAGGGCCGGGGAGACCCAGTACTTC. As protein: CASSQGIRAGETQYF.

The V gene is TRBV5-1, the J gene TRBJ1-5, with D possibly matching TRBD1 (5 bases). The CDR3 is made up of 16 amino acids. Germline V gene lookup returns CDR1 SGHRS and CDR2 YFSETQ. V gave up 2 bases and J gave up 0 bases, with 12 bases separating them. This CDR3 reads CASSFLPGLSNQPQHF. In DNA form, the CDR3 reads TGCGCCAGCAGCTTTCTCCCAGGGCTTAGCAATCAGCCCCAGCATTTT. Filled out from reference TRBV5-1 and TRBJ1-5, the complete variable domain reads KAGVTQTPRYLIKTRGQQVTLSCSPISGHRSVSWYQQTPGQGLQFLFEYFSETQRNKGNFPGRFSGRQFSNSRSEMNVSTLELGDSALYLCASSFLPGLSNQPQHFGDGTRLSIL.

In this sample, this clone turned up once. J is TRBJ2-1 and V is TRBV28; 7 bases line up with TRBD2. The CDR3 has 15 amino acids. The germline CDR1 and CDR2 sequences are MDHEN and SYDVKM. V gave up 5 bases and J gave up 4 bases; unmatched junction bases: 8. The CDR3 nucleotides are TGTGCCAGCAGTCCCCCTAGCGGACTTTACAATGAGCAGTTCTTC. Its protein is CASSPPSGLYNEQFF.

V gene TRBV7-2 combines with J gene TRBJ1-4; maybe TRBD1 (6 bases). The CDR3 runs to 13 residues. The germline V gene encodes CDR1 SGHTA and CDR2 FQGNSA. The CDR3 reads CASSGTPEEKLFF. The DNA of the CDR3 is TGTGCTTCCTCCGGGACACCGGAGGAAAAACTGTTTTTT.

This clone was seen only a few times. The CDR3 region is CASSLWGLAGGPGELFF. As DNA, the CDR3 is TGTGCCAGCAGTTTATGGGGACTAGCGGGAGGGCCCGGGGAGCTGTTTTTT. This chain connects TRBV28 to TRBJ2-2, with TRBD2 identical over 16 bases. The CDR3 is 17 residues long. CDR1 is MDHEN and CDR2 is SYDVKM in the germline V gene. J was trimmed by 6 bases and V by 0 bases; bases with no gene match: 1. Based on the CDR3 plus reference TRBV28 and TRBJ2-2, the full variable domain is DVKVTQSSRYLVKRTGEKVFLECVQDMDHENMFWYRQDPGLGLRLIYFSYDVKMKEKGDIPEGYSVSREKKERFSLILESASTNQTSMYLCASSLWGLAGGPGELFFGEGSRLTVL.

The chain employs TRBV7-8 and TRBJ2-7, with 10 bases fitting TRBD1. J lost 4 bases, V lost 1 base, and 4 bases had no gene match. CDR3 length: 15 residues. Germline CDR1 is SGHVS and CDR2 is FQNEAQ. This CDR3 reads CASSLGGTGVYEQYF. For the CDR3, the DNA is TGTGCCAGCAGCTTAGGGGGGACAGGGGTGTACGAGCAGTACTTC.

The CDR3 nucleotides read TGTGCCTGGAGTGCAGGGACAACCTCTGGAAACACCATATATTTT. Protein product: CAWSAGTTSGNTIYF. V and J are TRBV30 and TRBJ1-3; D might be TRBD1 (6 bases). V was trimmed by 1 base and J by 0 bases, leaving 10 bases between them. The length of the CDR3 is 15 residues. The germline V gene encodes CDR1 GTSNPN and CDR2 SVGIG (reference sequence).

The chain recombines TRBV7-3 with TRBJ2-2; D might be TRBD2 (5 bases). V dropped 5 bases and J dropped 4 bases, with 14 bases sitting between them. CDR3 length: 15 residues. CDR1 and CDR2 (germline): SGHTA, FQGTGA. The CDR3 spells CASSPGNSFTGELFF. The CDR3 coding sequence is TGTGCCAGCAGCCCCGGGAACTCCTTCACCGGGGAGCTGTTTTTT. The full variable domain, in which reference TRBV7-3 and TRBJ2-2 provide the parts outside the CDR3, is GAGVSQTPSNKVTEKGKYVELRCDPISGHTALYWYRQSLGQGPEFLIYFQGTGAADDSGLPNDRFFAVRPEGSVSTLKIQRTERGDSAVYLCASSPGNSFTGELFFGEGSRLTVL.

V usage is TRBV6-1 and J usage is TRBJ2-5; the match to TRBD2 covers 10 bases. The J call may be mistaken, given a closer DNA end match to TRBJ2-7. Germline lookup yields CDR1 MNHNS and CDR2 SASEGT. This CDR3 contains 15 residues. CDR3 loop: CASSEELAGAYEQYF. DNA for the CDR3: TGTGCCAGCAGTGAAGAGCTAGCGGGGGCCTACGAGCAGTACTTC.

Comments on this clone: Other DNA sequences within the sample encode an identical CDR3. V is TRBV4-3 and J is TRBJ2-5; D possibly corresponds to TRBD1 (5 bases). V was clipped by 0 bases and J by 2 bases, with 10 bases between them. The CDR3 contains 15 residues. The germline V gene encodes CDR1 LGHNA and CDR2 YSLEER. The CDR3: CASSQDLQGQETQYF. The CDR3 DNA is TGCGCCAGCAGCCAAGATCTCCAGGGACAAGAGACCCAGTACTTC.

The rearrangement links TRBV28 to TRBJ2-3; TRBD1 matches 7 bases. This CDR3 contains 13 residues. The V segment lost 6 bases and the J segment 3 bases; nucleotides outside the gene matches: 3. Germline V lookup: CDR1 MDHEN, CDR2 SYDVKM. CDR3 bases: TGTGCCAGCAGGGTACAGGGGACAGATACGCAGTATTTT. It specifies CASRVQGTDTQYF.

DNA of the CDR3: TGTGCCAGCAGAATACGTGCCCAATCGACAGGCTACGAGCAGTACTTC. Translating gives CASRIRAQSTGYEQYF. The chain has TRBV2 and TRBJ2-7; D might be TRBD1 (6 bases). This CDR3 has 16 amino acids. Germline assignment: CDR1 SNHLY and CDR2 FYNNEI. The V end lost 6 bases, the J end lost 3 bases, and 21 bases lay between the germline ends.

The rearrangement joins TRBV6-1 to TRBJ1-4; D gene ambiguous. V lost 4 bases and J lost 3, with 12 bases in between. Germline V CDR1 and CDR2: MNHNS, SASEGT. The CDR3 length is 15 residues. The CDR3 DNA reads as TGTGCCAGCAGTGGCTCGACTCTTCCTAATGAAAAACTGTTTTTT. Its translation: CASSGSTLPNEKLFF.

The chain couples TRBV27 to TRBJ2-7, with a weak D call TRBD2 (6 bases). Germline values: CDR1 MNHEY, CDR2 SMNVEV (reference sequence). The V end lost 6 bases, the J end lost 3 bases, and 15 bases lay between the germline ends. The length of the CDR3 is 14 residues. The DNA for the CDR3 is TGTGCCAGCAGCCCCGGGACGGGGGTCTACGAGCAGTACTTC. It encodes CASSPGTGVYEQYF.

The genes are TRBV27 and TRBJ1-6; D unresolved. In germline, CDR1 is MNHEY, CDR2 SMNVEV (reference sequence). The CDR3 is made up of 13 amino acids. V was clipped by 4 bases and J by 11 bases, with 12 bases between them. In DNA, the CDR3 is TGTGCCAGCAGTTCGGGATTGAATCCACCCCTCCACTTT. Protein product: CASSSGLNPPLHF.

The chain has TRBV4-1 and TRBJ1-1, with D unclear. V was shortened by 0 bases and J by 7 bases, with 12 bases between the two germline ends. This CDR3 comprises 14 residues. CDR1 and CDR2 from the germline V gene are MGHRA and YSYEKL. DNA of the CDR3: TGCGCCAGCAGCCAAGATCAGGCAGCTGGTGAAGCTTTCTTT. It translates to CASSQDQAAGEAFF.